These T cell receptor beta chains were read from a single sample in a study of follicular helper T cells after annual influenza vaccination. Sequencing was performed with immunoSEQ multiplex PCR; in TCRdb, only in-frame clones are kept and a portion is missing. The sample has more than 13,000 clones, about four fifths seen once. This specimen was CXCR5- memory CD4+ T cells sorted from blood, taken on the day of influenza vaccination. The receptors derive from an adult who received the influenza vaccine. CDR3s leave out the opening cysteine and the closing phenylalanine or tryptophan. Part of the rows lack a size; the others show once, few, many or a class for expanded clones.

v_call,clone_size,j_call,cdr3_aa
TRBV10-2,few,TRBJ1-4,ASRGSADEKLF
TRBV5-1,few,TRBJ1-3,ASQDAGASGNTIY
TRBV7-8,few,TRBJ1-5,ASSLDRGNQPQH
TRBV5-1,few,TRBJ2-1,ASSLGGQGNNEQF
TRBV7-8,NA,TRBJ1-2,ASSSRTGADGYT
TRBV7-9,few,TRBJ1-1,ASSLEPGDEAF
TRBV4-1,few,TRBJ1-2,ASSQLGLYYGYT
TRBV28,NA,TRBJ2-6,ASSRWANVLT
TRBV7-2,NA,TRBJ2-5,ASSLGLAPGETQY
TRBV11-2,NA,TRBJ2-5,ASSFWGETQY
TRBV19,NA,TRBJ1-1,ASSPWGMNTEAF
TRBV5-1,NA,TRBJ2-1,ASSSTSGGTFWNEQF
TRBV7-3,NA,TRBJ2-3,ASSLGVGATDTQY
TRBV25-1,NA,TRBJ1-2,ASSEGEFYGYT
TRBV30,few,TRBJ2-7,AGGHPYEQY
TRBV9,few,TRBJ2-2,ASSSRQGAGELF
TRBV2,NA,TRBJ2-1,ASSSGAGTFNEQF
TRBV11-2,once,TRBJ2-4,ASRGLRGAGNIQY
TRBV7-9,NA,TRBJ2-1,ASSLGLDNEQF
TRBV5-5,NA,TRBJ1-4,ASSFRDPAEKLF
TRBV2,NA,TRBJ2-2,ASSESGGASGELF
TRBV11-2,NA,TRBJ2-7,ASSSLTGGQPYEQY
TRBV21-1,NA,TRBJ2-3,ASTSGGDTQY
TRBV5-1,NA,TRBJ1-1,ASSLLGQLSEAF
TRBV2,few,TRBJ1-2,ASSEIRQGGYGYT
TRBV7-2,NA,TRBJ2-5,AVRASGAQETQY
TRBV5-1,NA,TRBJ2-3,ASRPGLAGGPTPDTQY
TRBV14,NA,TRBJ2-7,ASSPLRTGAYEQY
TRBV11-1,few,TRBJ1-1,ASSFDGGPVSEAF
TRBV28,NA,TRBJ1-5,ASSLTGAGQPQH
TRBV5-5,NA,TRBJ2-5,ASIPLGQGRETQY
TRBV7-9,NA,TRBJ2-1,ASSLSRQYNEQF
TRBV5-4,NA,TRBJ2-3,ASSLAAGYTDTQY
TRBV28,few,TRBJ1-1,ASSVGLIGGTEAF
TRBV7-8,NA,TRBJ2-1,ASSQQAHNEQF
TRBV5-1,once,TRBJ2-2,ASSWGSGNTGELF
TRBV5-1,NA,TRBJ1-1,ASSIDRGSNTEAF
TRBV7-2,NA,TRBJ2-3,ASSLVPQHTQY
TRBV4-3,once,TRBJ2-1,ASSPGQAGYNEQF
TRBV28,once,TRBJ2-5,ASSSDAAETQY
TRBV4-1,NA,TRBJ2-1,ASHDYRTSGDKGEQF
TRBV7-2,NA,TRBJ2-1,ASSLAHLAGGRLF
TRBV5-1,NA,TRBJ2-2,ASSKYQGANTGELF
TRBV2,NA,TRBJ1-5,ASTDVGGWRGNQPQH
TRBV28,few,TRBJ1-2,ASSLGWGTGTSVYGYT
TRBV11-2,few,TRBJ2-2,ASSLAGWTGELF
TRBV28,NA,TRBJ2-1,ASHSNRGFEQF
TRBV19,NA,TRBJ1-2,ASSIDRRRRGYT
TRBV28,NA,TRBJ1-1,ASSSPERTTEAF
TRBV4-3,NA,TRBJ1-2,ASSRGSGYGYT
TRBV19,NA,TRBJ1-6,ASNTQQEYNSPLH